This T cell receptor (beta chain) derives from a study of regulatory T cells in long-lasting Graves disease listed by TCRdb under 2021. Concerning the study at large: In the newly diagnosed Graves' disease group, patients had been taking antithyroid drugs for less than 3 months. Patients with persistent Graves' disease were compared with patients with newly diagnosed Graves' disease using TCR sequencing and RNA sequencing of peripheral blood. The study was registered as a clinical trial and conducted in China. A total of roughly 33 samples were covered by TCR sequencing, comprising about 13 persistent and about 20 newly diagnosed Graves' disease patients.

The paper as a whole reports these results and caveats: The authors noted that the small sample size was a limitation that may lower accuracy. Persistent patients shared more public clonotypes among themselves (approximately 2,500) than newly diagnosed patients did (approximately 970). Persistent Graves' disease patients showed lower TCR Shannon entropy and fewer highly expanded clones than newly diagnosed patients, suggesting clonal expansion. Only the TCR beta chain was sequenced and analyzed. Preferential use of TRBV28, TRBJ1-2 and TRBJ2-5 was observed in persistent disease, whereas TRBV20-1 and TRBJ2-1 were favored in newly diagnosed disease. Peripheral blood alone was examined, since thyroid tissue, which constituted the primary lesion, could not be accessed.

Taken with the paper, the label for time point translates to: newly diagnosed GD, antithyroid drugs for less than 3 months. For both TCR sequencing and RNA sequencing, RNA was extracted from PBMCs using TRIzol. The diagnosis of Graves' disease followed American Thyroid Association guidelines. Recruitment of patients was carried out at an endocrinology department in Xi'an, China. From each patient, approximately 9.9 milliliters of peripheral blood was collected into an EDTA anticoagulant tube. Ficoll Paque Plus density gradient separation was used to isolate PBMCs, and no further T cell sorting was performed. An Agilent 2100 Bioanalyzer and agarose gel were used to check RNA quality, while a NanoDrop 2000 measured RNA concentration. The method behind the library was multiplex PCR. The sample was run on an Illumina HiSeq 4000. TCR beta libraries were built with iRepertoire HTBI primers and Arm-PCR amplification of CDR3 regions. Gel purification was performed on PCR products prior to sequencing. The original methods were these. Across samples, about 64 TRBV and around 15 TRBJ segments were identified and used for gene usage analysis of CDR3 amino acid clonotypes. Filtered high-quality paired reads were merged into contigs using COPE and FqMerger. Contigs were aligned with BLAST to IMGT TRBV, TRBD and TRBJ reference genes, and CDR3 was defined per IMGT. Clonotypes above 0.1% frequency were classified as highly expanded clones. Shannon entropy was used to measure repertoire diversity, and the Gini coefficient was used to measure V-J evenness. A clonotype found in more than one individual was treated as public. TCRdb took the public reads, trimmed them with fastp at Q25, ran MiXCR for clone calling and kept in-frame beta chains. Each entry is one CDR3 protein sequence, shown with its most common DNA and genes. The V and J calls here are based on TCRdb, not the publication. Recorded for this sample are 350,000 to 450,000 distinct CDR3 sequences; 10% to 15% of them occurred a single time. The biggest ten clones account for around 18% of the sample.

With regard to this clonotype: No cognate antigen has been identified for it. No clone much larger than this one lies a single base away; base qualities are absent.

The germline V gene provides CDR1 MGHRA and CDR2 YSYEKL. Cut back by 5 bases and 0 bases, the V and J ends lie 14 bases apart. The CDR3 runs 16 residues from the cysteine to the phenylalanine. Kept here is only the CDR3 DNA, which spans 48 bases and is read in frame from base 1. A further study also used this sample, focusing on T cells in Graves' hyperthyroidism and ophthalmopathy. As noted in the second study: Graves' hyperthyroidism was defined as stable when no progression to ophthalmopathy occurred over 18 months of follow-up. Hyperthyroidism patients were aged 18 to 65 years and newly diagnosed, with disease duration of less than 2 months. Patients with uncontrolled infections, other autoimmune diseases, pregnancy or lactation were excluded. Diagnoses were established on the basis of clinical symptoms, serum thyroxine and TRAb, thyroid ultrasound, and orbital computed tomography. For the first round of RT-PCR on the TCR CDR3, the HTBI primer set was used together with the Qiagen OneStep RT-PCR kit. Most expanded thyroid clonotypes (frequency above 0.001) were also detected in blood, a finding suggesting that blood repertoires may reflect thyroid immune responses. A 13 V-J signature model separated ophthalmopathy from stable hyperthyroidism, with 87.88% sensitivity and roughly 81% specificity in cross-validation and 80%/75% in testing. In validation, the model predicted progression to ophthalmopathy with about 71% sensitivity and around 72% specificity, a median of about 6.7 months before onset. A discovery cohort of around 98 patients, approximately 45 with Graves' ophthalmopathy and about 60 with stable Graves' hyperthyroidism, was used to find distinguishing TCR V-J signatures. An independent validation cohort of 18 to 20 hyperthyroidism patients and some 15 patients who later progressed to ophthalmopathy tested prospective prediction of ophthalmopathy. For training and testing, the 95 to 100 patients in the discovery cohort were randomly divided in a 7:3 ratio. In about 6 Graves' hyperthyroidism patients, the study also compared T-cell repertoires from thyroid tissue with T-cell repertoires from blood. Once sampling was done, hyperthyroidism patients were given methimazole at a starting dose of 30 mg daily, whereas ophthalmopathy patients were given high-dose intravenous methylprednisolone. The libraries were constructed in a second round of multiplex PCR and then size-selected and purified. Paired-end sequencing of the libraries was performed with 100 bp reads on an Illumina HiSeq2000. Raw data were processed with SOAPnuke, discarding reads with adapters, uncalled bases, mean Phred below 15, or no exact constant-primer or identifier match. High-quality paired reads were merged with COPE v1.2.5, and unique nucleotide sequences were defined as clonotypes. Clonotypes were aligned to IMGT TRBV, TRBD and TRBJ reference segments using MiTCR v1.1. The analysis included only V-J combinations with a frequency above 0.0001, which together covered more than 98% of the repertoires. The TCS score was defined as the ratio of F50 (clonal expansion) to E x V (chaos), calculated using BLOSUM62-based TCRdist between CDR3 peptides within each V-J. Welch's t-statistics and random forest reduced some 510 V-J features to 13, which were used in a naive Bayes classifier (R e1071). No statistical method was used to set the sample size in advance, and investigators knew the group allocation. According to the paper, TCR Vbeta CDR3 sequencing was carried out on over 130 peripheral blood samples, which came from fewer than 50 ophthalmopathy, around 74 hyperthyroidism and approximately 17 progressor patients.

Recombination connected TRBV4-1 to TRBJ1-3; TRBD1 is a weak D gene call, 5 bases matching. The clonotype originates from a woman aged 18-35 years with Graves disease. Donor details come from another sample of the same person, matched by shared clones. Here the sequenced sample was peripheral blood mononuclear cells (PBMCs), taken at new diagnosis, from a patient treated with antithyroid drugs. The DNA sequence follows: TGCGCCAGCAGCGGACTCCAGACAGTCTCTGGAAACACCATATATTTT. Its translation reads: CASSGLQTVSGNTIYF.